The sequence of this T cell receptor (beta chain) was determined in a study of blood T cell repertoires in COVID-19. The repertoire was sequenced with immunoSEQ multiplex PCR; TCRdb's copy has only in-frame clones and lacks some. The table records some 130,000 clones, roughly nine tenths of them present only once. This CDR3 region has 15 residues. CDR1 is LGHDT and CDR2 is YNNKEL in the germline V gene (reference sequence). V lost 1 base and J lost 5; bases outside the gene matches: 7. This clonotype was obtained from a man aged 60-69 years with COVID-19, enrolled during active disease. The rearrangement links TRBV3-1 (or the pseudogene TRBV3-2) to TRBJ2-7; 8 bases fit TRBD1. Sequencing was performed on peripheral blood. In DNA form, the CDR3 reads TGTGCCAGCAGCCAAGCCGGACAGGGAGGCCACGAGCAGTACTTC. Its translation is CASSQAGQGGHEQYF.